This TCR beta chain originates from a study of identical twins. TCRdb processed the 5' RACE reads anew with MiXCR; each CDR3 protein has one entry. The table lists fewer than 900,000 distinct CDR3 sequences, over 20% of them singletons. V dropped 0 bases and J dropped 2 bases, with 20 bases sitting between them. CDR3 length equals 18 residues. Per germline, CDR1 SGHKS and CDR2 YYEKEE (reference sequence). The sample was also linked to a second study, of T cells expressing NK-cell markers. From that second work: Roughly 1.0-8% of CD8+ T cells in about six donors belonged to dominant NKG2C+ clonotypes.

The sequence was collected from a woman between 18 and 29 years old in good health. Sequencing input: PBMCs. V is TRBV5-5 and J is TRBJ2-5; D possibly corresponds to TRBD1 (6 bases). The CDR3 reads CASSLAPPRGRPQETQYF. CDR3 coding DNA: TGTGCCAGCAGCTTGGCACCCCCCAGGGGCAGACCACAAGAGACCCAGTACTTC.